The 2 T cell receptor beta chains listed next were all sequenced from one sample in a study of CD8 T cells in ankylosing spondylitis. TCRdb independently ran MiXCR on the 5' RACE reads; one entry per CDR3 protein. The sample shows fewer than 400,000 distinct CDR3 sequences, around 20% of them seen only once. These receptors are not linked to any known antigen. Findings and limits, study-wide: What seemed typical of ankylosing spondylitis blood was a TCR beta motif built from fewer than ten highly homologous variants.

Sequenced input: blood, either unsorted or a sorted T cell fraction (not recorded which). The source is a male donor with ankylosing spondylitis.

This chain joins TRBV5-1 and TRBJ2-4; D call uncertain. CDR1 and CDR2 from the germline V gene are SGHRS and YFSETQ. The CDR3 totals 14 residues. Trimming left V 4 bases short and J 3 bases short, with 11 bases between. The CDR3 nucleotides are TGCGCCAGCAGCCCAGAAGGGTACAAAAACATTCAGTACTTC. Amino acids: CASSPEGYKNIQYF.

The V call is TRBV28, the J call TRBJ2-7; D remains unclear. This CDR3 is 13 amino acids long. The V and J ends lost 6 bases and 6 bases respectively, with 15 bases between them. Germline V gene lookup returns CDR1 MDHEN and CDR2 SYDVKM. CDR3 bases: TGTGCCAGCAGAACGGGCTCAAACCCCGAGCAGTACTTC. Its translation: CASRTGSNPEQYF. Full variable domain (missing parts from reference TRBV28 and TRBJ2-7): DVKVTQSSRYLVKRTGEKVFLECVQDMDHENMFWYRQDPGLGLRLIYFSYDVKMKEKGDIPEGYSVSREKKERFSLILESASTNQTSMYLCASRTGSNPEQYFGPGTRLTVT.